One and the same sample provided the 15 T cell receptor beta chains below, sequenced in a study of Ad26.COV2.S vaccination and SARS-CoV-2 variants. TCRdb's copy holds only in-frame clones and misses some; the assay was immunoSEQ multiplex PCR. This sample carries hundreds of thousands of clones, 80% to 90% of them seen once, and the ten largest clones take about 1.5%. The treatment was: 15 to 20 received Ad26.COV2.S at low or high dose, single or two shots; about five received placebo; per-sample allocation not given. Sampling was done on day 63 after the first vaccine or placebo injection. The source material was peripheral blood, sampled in a trial of Ad26.COV2.S vaccine versus placebo. All receptors come from a person between 18 and 65 years old who received the Ad26.COV2.S COVID-19 vaccine or a placebo.

The CDR3 nucleotides read TGCGCCAGCAGCCCCGTCTGGGAGGGGACACCTCCCGACGAGCAGTACTTC. This encodes CASSPVWEGTPPDEQYF. This chain uses TRBV5-1 with TRBJ2-7; a weak D match, TRBD2 (7 bases). The CDR3 sequence is 17 residues long. Trimming shortened V by 4 bases and J by 5 bases, and 25 bases separated the two germline ends. CDR1 and CDR2 (germline): SGHRS, YFSETQ.

The chain has TRBV6-5 and TRBJ2-7; 9 nucleotides align to TRBD1. Germline trimming cut 0 bases from V and 6 bases from J; bases unmatched to any gene: 6. Looked up from germline, CDR1 is MNHEY and CDR2 is SVGAGI. The CDR3 has 15 residues. CDR3: CASSYSWTGDFEQYF. In DNA, the CDR3 is TGTGCCAGCAGTTACTCCTGGACAGGGGATTTCGAGCAGTACTTC.

The chain recombines TRBV7-6 with TRBJ1-2; no clear D. CDR3 length: 12 residues. V was shortened by 3 bases and J by 1 base, with 3 bases between the two germline ends. Germline CDR1 and CDR2: SGHVS and FNYEAQ. The CDR3 DNA sequence: TGTGCCAGCAGCTTCCTTAACTATGGCTACACCTTC. As protein: CASSFLNYGYTF.

The chain uses TRBV30 and TRBJ1-6, with D possibly matching TRBD1 (5 bases). Trimming cost V 1 base and J 2 bases, with 9 bases left between them. CDR3 size: 15 residues. Germline V gene data show CDR1 as GTSNPN and CDR2 as SVGIG (reference sequence). The CDR3 nucleotides read TGTGCCTGGAGTGGGCAGGGAGCCTATAATTCACCCCTCCACTTT. Translated, it gives CAWSGQGAYNSPLHF.

About this clone itself: A much larger clone differs by one base, so this may be a read error. V usage is TRBV5-8 and J usage is TRBJ1-5; unclear D gene. The CDR3 contains 11 residues. V lost 0 bases and J 6 bases, leaving 1 base between the germline ends. The germline gives CDR1 SGHTS, CDR2 YDEGEE. The CDR3 DNA reads as TGTGCCAGCAGCTTGGCTCAGCCCCAGCATTTT. It specifies CASSLAQPQHF.

The chain couples TRBV6-5 to TRBJ2-5; 7 bases align to TRBD1. The CDR3 is made up of 15 amino acids. Trimming at V came to 6 bases and at J to 1 base, leaving 8 bases not matched to a gene. CDR1 is MNHEY and CDR2 is SVGAGI in the germline V gene. The CDR3 here is CASRNYRDSQETQYF. The CDR3 DNA sequence: TGTGCCAGCAGGAATTACAGGGACAGCCAAGAGACCCAGTACTTC.

V usage is TRBV16 and J usage is TRBJ2-5; perhaps D is TRBD1 or TRBD2 (5 bases each). The CDR3 covers 13 residues. The germline gives CDR1 KGHSY, CDR2 FQNENV. V was pared by 6 bases and J by 2 bases, with 10 bases between. The CDR3 DNA sequence: TGTGCCAGCAGTCCGGGACGACAAGAGACCCAGTACTTC. It encodes CASSPGRQETQYF. Based on the CDR3 plus reference TRBV16 and TRBJ2-5, the full variable domain is GEEVAQTPKHLVRGEGQKAKLYCAPIKGHSYVFWYQQVLKNEFKFLISFQNENVFDETGMPKERFSAKCLPNSPCSLEIQATKLEDSAVYFCASSPGRQETQYFGPGTRLLVL.

V and J are TRBV6-2 or TRBV6-3 and TRBJ1-5; D call uncertain. The CDR3 has 15 amino acids. Trimming cost V 5 bases and J 0 bases, with 11 bases left between them. CDR1 and CDR2 (germline): MNHEY, SVGEGT. CDR3 residues: CASSRGGYSNQPQHF. DNA for the CDR3: TGTGCCAGCAGTCGGGGAGGGTATAGCAATCAGCCCCAGCATTTT.

The J gene is TRBJ2-3, the V gene TRBV6-5; D is perhaps TRBD2 (5 bases). The CDR3 is made up of 13 amino acids. With 7 bases removed from V and 4 bases from J, the gap between germline ends came to 12 bases. Germline-derived CDR1 and CDR2 are MNHEY and SVGAGI. In DNA form, the CDR3 reads TGTGCCAGCATCTCGAGGGAGTCAGATACGCAGTATTTT. Translation: CASISRESDTQYF.

This chain connects TRBV19 to TRBJ1-4; D perhaps matches TRBD1 (6 bases). Trimming took off 4 bases at V and 4 bases at J, with 13 bases between the two ends. Germline values: CDR1 LNHDA, CDR2 SQIVND (reference sequence). The CDR3 is 15 residues long. For the CDR3, the DNA is TGTGCCAGTAGTACTCAACAGGGAGTTAATGAAAAACTGTTTTTT. Its protein product is CASSTQQGVNEKLFF.

The rearrangement uses TRBV5-6 and TRBJ1-5; 12 bases are a match to TRBD1. This CDR3 is built from 16 residues. The junction had 6 bases not matched to a gene; V was cut back by 0 bases and J by 8 bases. Germline CDR1 is SGHDT and CDR2 is YYEEEE. The CDR3 region has the DNA TGTGCCAGCAGCTTGGCCGGGACAGGGGGCCTGGAGCCCCAGCATTTT. Amino acids: CASSLAGTGGLEPQHF.

V usage is TRBV19 and J usage is TRBJ1-2; D is uncertain. The CDR3 spans 12 residues. CDR1 is LNHDA, CDR2 SQIVND, per germline (reference sequence). The V gene lost 9 bases and the J gene lost 4 bases, with 12 bases spanning the gap. In DNA, the CDR3 is TGTGCCAGCAGCGAAAGGCCCTATGGCTACACCTTC. This codes for CASSERPYGYTF. Looking up the rest from reference TRBV19 and TRBJ1-2 gives the full variable domain: DGGITQSPKYLFRKEGQNVTLSCEQNLNHDAMYWYRQDPGQGLRLIYYSQIVNDFQKGDIAEGYSVSREKKESFPLTVTSAQKNPTAFYLCASSERPYGYTFGSGTRLTVV.

This CDR3 reads CASSPWTSGRFETQYF. The CDR3 DNA follows: TGTGCCAGCAGCCCATGGACTAGCGGGAGGTTTGAGACCCAGTACTTC. V is TRBV7-9 and J is TRBJ2-5; 14 bases map to TRBD2. The CDR3 runs to 16 residues. The trim removed 5 bases at V and 5 bases at J, leaving 7 bases unmatched. Germline lookup yields CDR1 SEHNR and CDR2 FQNEAQ (reference sequence).

The rearrangement links TRBV2 to TRBJ1-1, with no clear D. The CDR3 sequence is 13 residues long. Trimming stripped 7 bases from V and 6 bases from J, with 15 bases between. Germline CDR1 is SNHLY and CDR2 is FYNNEI. Written as DNA, the CDR3 is TGTGCCAGCACTCCCGGGTTGGGCTCTGAAGCTTTCTTT. Its translation: CASTPGLGSEAFF. Variable domain in full (rest from reference TRBV2 and TRBJ1-1): EPEVTQTPSHQVTQMGQEVILRCVPISNHLYFYWYRQILGQKVEFLVSFYNNEISEKSEIFDDQFSVERPDGSNFTLKIRSTKLEDSAMYFCASTPGLGSEAFFGQGTRLTVV.

The chain joins TRBV19 to TRBJ1-1, with 9 bases matching TRBD1. J was trimmed by 5 bases and V by 9 bases; bases with no gene match: 7. Germline lookup yields CDR1 LNHDA and CDR2 SQIVND (reference sequence). CDR3 size: 13 residues. CDR3 nucleotide sequence: TGTGCCAGCAACAGGGGGCGCGGTACTGAAGCTTTCTTT. This codes for CASNRGRGTEAFF.